This T cell receptor beta chain derives from a study of cytomegalovirus exposure and HLA in healthy donors. General study points: Both high specificity and high sensitivity reportedly marked the classifier's diagnosis of cytomegalovirus status. The dataset shows that most TCR sequences were rare, while some public TCRs occurred in many donors.

Separation from the roughly 670-subject first cohort characterized the roughly 110-subject validation cohort, to which the donors belonged. CDR1 is SGHTA and CDR2 is FQGTGA in the germline V gene. V trimming: 2 bases; J trimming: 5 bases; junction bases outside the gene matches: 8. CDR3 length: 16 residues. Comments on this clone: Its target is unknown.

Using immunoSEQ multiplex PCR, the repertoire was profiled, and TCRdb retains in-frame clones only, with some absent. The sample has some 340,000 clones; roughly 90% are singletons. This sequence originates from a woman in her twenties or thirties in good health and CMV-seropositive. The material sequenced was PBMCs. The rearrangement uses TRBV7-3 and TRBJ2-7; 11 nucleotides align to TRBD2. CDR3 nucleotides: TGTGCCAGCAGCTTAGCCCCCGGGACTAGCGGAAACGAGCAGTACTTC. Amino acid sequence: CASSLAPGTSGNEQYF.